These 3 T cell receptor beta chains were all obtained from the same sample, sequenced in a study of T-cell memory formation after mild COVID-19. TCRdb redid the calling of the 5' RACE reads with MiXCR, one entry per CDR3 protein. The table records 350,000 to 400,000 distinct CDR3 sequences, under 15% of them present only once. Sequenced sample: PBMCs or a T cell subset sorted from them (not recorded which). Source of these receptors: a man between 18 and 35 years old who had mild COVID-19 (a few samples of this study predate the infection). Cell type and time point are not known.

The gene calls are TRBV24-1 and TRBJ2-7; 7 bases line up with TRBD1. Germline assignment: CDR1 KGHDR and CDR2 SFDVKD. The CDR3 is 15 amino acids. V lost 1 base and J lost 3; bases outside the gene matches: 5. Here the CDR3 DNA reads TGTGCCACCAGTGATTTCAGGGGGAATCTCTACGAGCAGTACGTC. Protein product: CATSDFRGNLYEQYV.

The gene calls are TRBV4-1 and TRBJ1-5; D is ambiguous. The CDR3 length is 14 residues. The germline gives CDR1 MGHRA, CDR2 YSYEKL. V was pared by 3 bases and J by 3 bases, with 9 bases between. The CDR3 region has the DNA TGCGCCAGCAGCCAGTATACGATCAATCAGCCCCAGCATTTT. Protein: CASSQYTINQPQHF.

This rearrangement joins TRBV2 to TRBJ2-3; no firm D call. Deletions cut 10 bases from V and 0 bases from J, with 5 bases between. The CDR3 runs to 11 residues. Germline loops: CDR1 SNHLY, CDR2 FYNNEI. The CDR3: CATTSTDTQYF. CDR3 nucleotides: TGTGCCACCACTAGCACAGATACGCAGTATTTT.